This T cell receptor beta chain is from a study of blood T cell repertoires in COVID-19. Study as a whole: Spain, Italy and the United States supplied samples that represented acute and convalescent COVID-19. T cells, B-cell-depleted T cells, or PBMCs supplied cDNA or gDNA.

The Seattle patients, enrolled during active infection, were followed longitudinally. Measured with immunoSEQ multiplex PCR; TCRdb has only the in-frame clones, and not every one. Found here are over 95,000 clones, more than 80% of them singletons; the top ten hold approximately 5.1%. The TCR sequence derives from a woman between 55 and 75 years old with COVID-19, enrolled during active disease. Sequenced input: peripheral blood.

The CDR3 sequence is CASSQDNSDQPQHF. In DNA form, the CDR3 reads TGTGCCAGCAGCCAAGATAATTCGGATCAGCCCCAGCATTTT. The chain couples TRBV3-1 (or the pseudogene TRBV3-2) to TRBJ1-5, with D uncertain. This CDR3 is built from 14 residues. Germline values: CDR1 LGHDT, CDR2 YNNKEL (reference sequence). With 0 bases removed from V and 5 bases from J, the gap between germline ends came to 8 bases.